This T cell receptor beta chain was documented in a study of radiation and T cells in renal cell carcinoma. Profiled with immunoSEQ multiplex PCR; TCRdb holds only in-frame clones, not every one. In the table there are 87,000 or so clones, about 86% of which are singletons. The time point here: baseline pretreatment blood. Noted treatment: 15 Gy SBRT to primary tumor, nephrectomy 4 weeks later. The patient's renal cell carcinoma had clear cell pathology. This clone was seen only once. Its specificity is unknown. A read error may account for a junction end that differs from germline. CDR1 is SSHAT and CDR2 is FNYEAQ in the germline V gene (reference sequence). This CDR3 has 14 residues. Study-level results: Without pretreatment biopsies, baseline tumor clonotype presence was undetermined.

This specimen was blood, taken from a patient whose treatment included radiotherapy and nephrectomy. The source is a man between 50 and 59 years old with renal cell carcinoma. The chain couples TRBV7-7 to TRBJ2-2; TRBD1 might be the D (6 bases). The CDR3 protein is CASSVRGAAGELFF. The CDR3 coding sequence is TGTGCTAGCAGCGTCAGGGGTGCGGCCGGGGAGCTGTTTTTT.